This T cell receptor beta chain was captured by sequencing in a study of beta chain features in type 1 diabetes (dated by TCRdb to between 2018 and 2020). Turning to the overall study: Mean age, gender distribution, total cell number and subset yield were not different between patients and healthy donors. A total of around 110,000,000 sorted cells were examined across all samples, and a strong correlation was observed between cell number per subset and RNA yield. The study compared TCRB repertoires of sorted circulating CD4+ T cell subsets between recently diagnosed type 1 diabetes patients and matched healthy donors. Regulatory and stem cell-like memory subsets were isolated from only 8 patients and 8 healthy donors, whereas naive and central memory subsets came from all 28 donors. Broader findings and caveats from the paper: Naive, central memory and regulatory TCRB repertoires appeared to be more similar among patients than among healthy donors. Fewer insertions and more nucleotide deletions at VDJ recombination sites were observed in patients with type 1 diabetes, implying thymic rearrangement abnormalities. Sequencing cDNA rather than genomic DNA could over-represent highly expressing activated cells, although activation and CD3 levels did not differ between groups. Because the HLA sub-analyses included only small numbers of individuals, any influence of HLA type on TCRB rearrangement was left unresolved. In all four CD4+ subsets, TCRB CDR3 length was moderately but significantly shorter in type 1 diabetes patients. PCR may preferentially amplify shorter templates, but because patient and control samples were amplified and corrected together, any resulting skew would affect both groups equally.

Via the germline V gene (reference sequence), CDR1 is GTSNPN and CDR2 SVGIG. The CDR3 starts with the cysteine, ends with the phenylalanine, and has 12 residues. Left in the record is the CDR3 DNA by itself, 36 bases read in frame from the first base. From each donor, a single peripheral blood sample of around 120 mL on average was drawn into heparinised tubes. A BD FACSAria II and a panel including CD45RO, CCR7, CD25, CD127, CD95 and CD27 were used to sort naive, central memory, regulatory and stem cell-like memory CD4+ T cells. All sorted populations exceeded 98% purity. Right away, PBMCs were isolated by Lymphoprep density gradient centrifugation and were stained directly, with no culture step. So that batch effects would be minimized, each experiment stained and sorted samples in pairs, pairing one healthy donor with one patient. The entire isolated RNA was reverse transcribed using the High Capacity cDNA Reverse Transcription Kit, and thus expressed TCRB transcripts were sequenced. Deep immunoSEQ sequencing was performed on naive, central memory and regulatory T cell samples, with an average of roughly 3.3 million total reads per sample. Sorted cells were lysed in RLT buffer, and RNA was extracted using DNase-treated RNeasy Micro or Mini kits according to cell number. Each cell subset was processed separately to prevent cross-contamination, with patient and healthy donor samples processed together. The immunoSEQ multiplex PCR was used to amplify TCRB sequences from cDNA, generating 87-bp fragments that spanned the CDR3 region. The amplicons were sequenced using the Illumina HiSeq platform. On the authors' methods: Synthetic template baselines were used to correct PCR bias computationally, reads within Hamming distance 2 were collapsed together, and singletons that could not be merged were discarded. Reads were aligned against IMGT so that V, D and J genes, CDR3 length and insertions or deletions at six rearrangement sites could be assigned. Within each subset, clonotype counts were normalized to sorted cell number, and only after that were true diversity and Gini coefficients computed with the tcR R package. The overlap coefficient, calculated on TCRB nucleotide sequences, was used to measure repertoire sharing. Out-of-frame TCRB sequences from naive cells were analyzed as a proxy for the pre-selection repertoire. Not all clones reach the TCRdb copy of this immuneACCESS table, which keeps in-frame sequences only. Checked studies attribute under half of the gap to unresolved V genes and leave the rest unexplained. V, J and clone size are taken as reported in that table, and D and trimming were inferred from the DNA itself. The sample table records approximately 470,000 clones; roughly 30% of these occur just once. The ten largest clones represent around 0.065% of the sample.

Concerning this clone itself: It lacks a known antigen. Sequence at one end of the junction differs from germline and may be a read error.

The chain is assembled from TRBV30 and TRBJ1-2; no confident D gene assignment can be made. This TCR was recovered from a young man in good health. What was sequenced was naive CD4+ T cells from blood. This specimen's cell subset or site label, interpreted: true naive CD4+ T cells. Read as DNA, the sequence is TGTGCCTGGGGTGTCGCGAACTATGGCTACACCTTC. Its translation reads: CAWGVANYGYTF.